The rows below give T cell receptor beta chains drawn from one sample of a study of blood T cell repertoires in COVID-19. Generated by immunoSEQ multiplex PCR, the TCRdb table keeps only in-frame clones and is missing some. This sample has roughly 120,000 clones, with over 65% found just once. The sample was peripheral blood. Receptors originate from a human donor with acute or convalescent COVID-19. The donor label of this sample is uncertain. CDR3s leave out the opening cysteine and the closing phenylalanine or tryptophan. A D gene is named only where the DNA matches it firmly.

TRBD1 | TRBV28 | ASRATRQGGDYGYT
- | TRBV4-1 | ASSQDYLGLGYGYT
- | TRBV7-9 | ASSLKGGTQY
- | TRBV29-1 | SVGGGTKETQY
TRBD1 | TRBV2 | ASSGRDRAGYGYT
- | TRBV7-9 | ASSLARQGLSTGTQY
TRBD1 | TRBV6-5 | ASRDRDRYIKAF
- | TRBV5-6 | ASSLRGRHGYT
- | TRBV2 | ASSEGQFYQPQH
- | TRBV27 | ASRGLGTDNNEQF
- | TRBV7-6 | ASSAGENYGYT
TRBD1 | TRBV19 | ATNSRDRGRSNQPQH
TRBD2 | TRBV3-1/TRBV3-2 | ASSLWTSGGAGDTQY
TRBD1 | TRBV6-1 | ASSAEGANSGNTIY
TRBD1 | TRBV2 | ASSEDRGLYEQY
- | TRBV4-1 | ASSQVGRVAGYGYT
- | TRBV5-4 | ASSLDLSGNTIY
- | TRBV24-1 | ATAMGGNTEAF
- | TRBV7-9 | ASSDRDTLAKNIQY
- | TRBV6-6 | ASAAAASAQY
TRBD1 | TRBV6-5 | ASSRDRVAEAF
TRBD2 | TRBV19 | ASIRGGGTGELF
TRBD2 | TRBV15 | ATSMGTSGGDEQF
TRBD1 | TRBV9 | ASKSGDRGQETQY
- | TRBV18 | ASSDQGGAGANVLT
TRBD1 | TRBV7-8 | ASKGQGSYNEQF
- | TRBV5-5 | ASSVELGTGELF
- | TRBV5-1 | ASSSIPGGANYGYT
- | TRBV6-5 | ASRKAGGGGQPQH
TRBD1 | TRBV2 | ASSPDRENTEAF
TRBD2 | TRBV2 | ASSDPGLAGAYNEQF
TRBD1 | TRBV5-6 | ASSFLEGTGGTGELF
- | TRBV10-3 | AISDPPLDEQY
- | TRBV4-1 | ASSPREGGNQPQH
- | TRBV7-2 | ASSVGGKLNTEAF
- | TRBV5-4 | ASSSSGSRIDTQY
- | TRBV4-1 | ASSQDQIAGFRLKAF
- | TRBV27 | ASSTTGNTEAF
- | TRBV9 | ASSAQTGLSGYT
TRBD1 | TRBV6-6 | ASSYVLGQGGEKLF
- | TRBV5-1 | ASSFDGDMATNEKLF
TRBD2 | TRBV5-1 | ASSLRTSSQETQY